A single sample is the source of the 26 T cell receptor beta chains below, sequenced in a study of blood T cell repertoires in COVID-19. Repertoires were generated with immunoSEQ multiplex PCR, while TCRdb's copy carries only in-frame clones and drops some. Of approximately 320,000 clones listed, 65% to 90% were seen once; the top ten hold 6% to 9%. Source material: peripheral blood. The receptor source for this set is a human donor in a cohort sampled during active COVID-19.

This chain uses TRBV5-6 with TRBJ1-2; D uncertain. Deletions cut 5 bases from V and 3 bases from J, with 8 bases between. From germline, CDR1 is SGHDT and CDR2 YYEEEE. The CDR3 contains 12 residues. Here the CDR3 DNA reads TGTGCCAGCAGTAAGGGAGACTATGGCTACACCTTC. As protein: CASSKGDYGYTF.

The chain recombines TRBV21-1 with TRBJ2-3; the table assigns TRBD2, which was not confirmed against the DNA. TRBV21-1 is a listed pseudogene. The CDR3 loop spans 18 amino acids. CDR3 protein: CASSNSLPGTPRSREQYF. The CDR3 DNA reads TGTGCCAGCAGCAATTCCCTTCCCGGGACTCCCAGATCGCGCGAGCAGTATTTT.

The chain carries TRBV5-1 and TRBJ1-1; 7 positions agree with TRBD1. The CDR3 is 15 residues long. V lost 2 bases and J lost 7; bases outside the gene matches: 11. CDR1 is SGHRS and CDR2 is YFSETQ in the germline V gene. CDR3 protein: CASSFGTAITHEAFF. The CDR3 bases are TGCGCCAGCAGCTTCGGGACAGCGATTACACATGAAGCTTTCTTT.

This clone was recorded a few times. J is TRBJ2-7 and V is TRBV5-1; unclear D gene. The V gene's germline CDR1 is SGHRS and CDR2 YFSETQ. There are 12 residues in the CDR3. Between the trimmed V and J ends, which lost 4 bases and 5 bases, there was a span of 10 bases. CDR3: CASSITRDEQYF. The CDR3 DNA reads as TGCGCCAGCAGCATTACTCGCGACGAGCAGTACTTC.

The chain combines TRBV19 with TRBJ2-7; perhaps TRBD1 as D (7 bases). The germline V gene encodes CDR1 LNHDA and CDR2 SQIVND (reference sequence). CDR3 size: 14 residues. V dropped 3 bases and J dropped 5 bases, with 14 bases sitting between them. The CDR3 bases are TGTGCCAGTAGTATCGATGGCAGGGGGGACGAGCAGTACTTC. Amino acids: CASSIDGRGDEQYF.

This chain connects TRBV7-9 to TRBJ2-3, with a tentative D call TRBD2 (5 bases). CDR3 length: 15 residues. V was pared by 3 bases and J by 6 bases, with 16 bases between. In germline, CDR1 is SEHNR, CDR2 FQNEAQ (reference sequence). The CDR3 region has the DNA TGTGCCAGCAGCTTGTCTAGCAAAGGCGGGGATACGCAGTATTTT. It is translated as CASSLSSKGGDTQYF.

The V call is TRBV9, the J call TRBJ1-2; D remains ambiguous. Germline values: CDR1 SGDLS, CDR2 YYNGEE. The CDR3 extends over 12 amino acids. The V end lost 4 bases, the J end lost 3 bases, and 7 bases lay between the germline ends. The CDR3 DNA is TGTGCCAGCAGCCCAACGGACTATGGCTACACCTTC. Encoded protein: CASSPTDYGYTF. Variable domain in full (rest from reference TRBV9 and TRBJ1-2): DSGVTQTPKHLITATGQRVTLRCSPRSGDLSVYWYQQSLDQGLQFLIQYYNGEERAKGNILERFSAQQFPDLHSELNLSSLELGDSALYFCASSPTDYGYTFGSGTRLTVV.

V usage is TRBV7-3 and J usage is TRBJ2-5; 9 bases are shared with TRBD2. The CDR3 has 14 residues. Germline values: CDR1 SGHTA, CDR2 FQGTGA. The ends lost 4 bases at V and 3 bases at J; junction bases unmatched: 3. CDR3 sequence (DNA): TGTGCCAGCAGCTCCTTAGCGGGGGAAGAGACCCAGTACTTC. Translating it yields CASSSLAGEETQYF.

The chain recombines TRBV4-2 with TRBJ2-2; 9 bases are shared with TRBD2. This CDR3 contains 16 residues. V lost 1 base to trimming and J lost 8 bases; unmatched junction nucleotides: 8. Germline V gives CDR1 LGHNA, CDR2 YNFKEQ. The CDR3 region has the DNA TGTGCCAGCAGCCAAGCACGCGGGCTAGCGGGGGGGGAGCTGTTTTTT. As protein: CASSQARGLAGGELFF.

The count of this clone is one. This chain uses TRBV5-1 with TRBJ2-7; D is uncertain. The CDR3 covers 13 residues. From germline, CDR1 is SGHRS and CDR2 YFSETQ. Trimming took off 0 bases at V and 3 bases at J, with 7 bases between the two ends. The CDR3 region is CASSLVPFYEQYF. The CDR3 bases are TGCGCCAGCAGCTTGGTTCCTTTCTACGAGCAGTACTTC.

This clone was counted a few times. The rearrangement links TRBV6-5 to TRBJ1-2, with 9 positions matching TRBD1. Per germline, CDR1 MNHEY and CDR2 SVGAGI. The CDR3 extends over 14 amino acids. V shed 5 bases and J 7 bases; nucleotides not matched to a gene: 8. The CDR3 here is CASSQTGTGLGYTF. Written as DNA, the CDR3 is TGTGCCAGCAGTCAGACCGGGACAGGGCTTGGCTACACCTTC.

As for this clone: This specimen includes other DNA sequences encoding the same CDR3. CDR3 sequence (DNA): TGCGCCAGCAGCCCTGACAGGGGTAATTCACCCCTCCACTTT. Translation: CASSPDRGNSPLHF. V usage is TRBV5-1 and J usage is TRBJ1-6, with 8 bases identical to TRBD1. Unmatched junction bases numbered 3, after V lost 4 bases and J lost 6 bases. Germline V gives CDR1 SGHRS, CDR2 YFSETQ. CDR3 length equals 14 residues.

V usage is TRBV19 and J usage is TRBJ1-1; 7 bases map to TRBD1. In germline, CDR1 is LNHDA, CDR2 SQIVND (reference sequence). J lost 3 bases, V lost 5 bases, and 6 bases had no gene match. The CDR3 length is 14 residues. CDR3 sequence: CASSSGDSYTEAFF. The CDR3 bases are TGTGCCAGTAGTTCGGGGGACAGTTACACTGAAGCTTTCTTT.

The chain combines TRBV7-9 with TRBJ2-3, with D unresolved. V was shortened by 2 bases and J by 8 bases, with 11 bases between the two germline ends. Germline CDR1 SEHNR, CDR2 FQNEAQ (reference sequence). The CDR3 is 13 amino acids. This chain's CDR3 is CASSLKSLSTQYF. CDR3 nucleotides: TGTGCCAGCAGCTTAAAATCTCTCTCTACGCAGTATTTT.

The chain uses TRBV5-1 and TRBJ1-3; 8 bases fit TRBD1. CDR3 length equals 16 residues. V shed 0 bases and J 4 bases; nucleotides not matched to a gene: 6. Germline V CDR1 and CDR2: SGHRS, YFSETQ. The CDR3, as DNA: TGCGCCAGCAGCTTGGCCCCAGGGGGCGCCGGAAACACCATATATTTT. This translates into CASSLAPGGAGNTIYF.

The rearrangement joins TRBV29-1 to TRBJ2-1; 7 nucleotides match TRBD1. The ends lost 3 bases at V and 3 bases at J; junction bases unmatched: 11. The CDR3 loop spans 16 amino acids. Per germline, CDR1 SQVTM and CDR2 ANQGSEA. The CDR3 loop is CSVEPRDSSIYNEQFF. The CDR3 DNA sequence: TGCAGCGTTGAGCCCCGGGACAGCTCGATCTACAATGAGCAGTTCTTC.

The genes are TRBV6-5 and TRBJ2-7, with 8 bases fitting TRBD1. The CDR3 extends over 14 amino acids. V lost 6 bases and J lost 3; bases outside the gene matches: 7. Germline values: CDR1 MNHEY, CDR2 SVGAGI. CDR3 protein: CASRRMGQDYEQYF. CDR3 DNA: TGTGCCAGCAGGAGAATGGGACAGGACTACGAGCAGTACTTC.

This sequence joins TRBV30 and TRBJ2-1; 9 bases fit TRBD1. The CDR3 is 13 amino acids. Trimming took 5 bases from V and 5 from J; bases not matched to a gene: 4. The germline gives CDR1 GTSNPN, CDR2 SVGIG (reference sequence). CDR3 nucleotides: TGTGCCTGGGGGACAGGGAACGACAATGAGCAGTTCTTC. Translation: CAWGTGNDNEQFF.

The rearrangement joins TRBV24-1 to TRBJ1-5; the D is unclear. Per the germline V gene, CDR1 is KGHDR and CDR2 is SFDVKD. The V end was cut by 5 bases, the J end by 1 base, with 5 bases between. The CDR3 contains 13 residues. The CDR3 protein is CATSGPSNQPQHF. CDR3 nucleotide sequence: TGTGCCACCAGTGGGCCCAGCAATCAGCCCCAGCATTTT.

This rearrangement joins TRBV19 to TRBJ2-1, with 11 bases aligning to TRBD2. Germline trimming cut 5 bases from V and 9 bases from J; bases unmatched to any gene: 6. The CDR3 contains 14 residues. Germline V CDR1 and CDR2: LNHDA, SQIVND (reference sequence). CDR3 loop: CASSFLAGGSEQFF. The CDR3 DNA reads TGTGCCAGTAGTTTTCTAGCGGGGGGCAGTGAGCAGTTCTTC.

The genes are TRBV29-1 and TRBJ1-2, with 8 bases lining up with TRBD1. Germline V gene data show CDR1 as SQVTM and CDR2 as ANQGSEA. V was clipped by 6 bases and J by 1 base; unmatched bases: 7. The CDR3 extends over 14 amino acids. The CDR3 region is CSVPTGENNYGYTF. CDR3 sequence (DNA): TGCAGCGTCCCGACAGGGGAGAATAACTATGGCTACACCTTC.

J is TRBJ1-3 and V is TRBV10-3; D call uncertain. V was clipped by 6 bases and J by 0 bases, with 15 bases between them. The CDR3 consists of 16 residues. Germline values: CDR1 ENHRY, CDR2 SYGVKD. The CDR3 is CAISNSFASSGNTIYF. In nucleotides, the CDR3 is TGTGCCATCAGCAACAGCTTCGCATCCTCTGGAAACACCATATATTTT.

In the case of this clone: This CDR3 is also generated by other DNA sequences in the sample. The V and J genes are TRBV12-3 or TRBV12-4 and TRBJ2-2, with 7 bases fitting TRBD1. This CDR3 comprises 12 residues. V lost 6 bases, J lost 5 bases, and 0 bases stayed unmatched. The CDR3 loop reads CASSRGTGELFF. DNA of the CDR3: TGTGCCAGCAGCAGGGGGACCGGGGAGCTGTTTTTT.

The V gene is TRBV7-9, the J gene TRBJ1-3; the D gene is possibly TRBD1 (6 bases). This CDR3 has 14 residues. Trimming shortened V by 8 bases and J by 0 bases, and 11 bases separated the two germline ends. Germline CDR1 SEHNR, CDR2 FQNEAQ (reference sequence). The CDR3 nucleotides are TGTGCCAGCCAAACAGGGAGCTCTGGAAACACCATATATTTT. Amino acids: CASQTGSSGNTIYF.

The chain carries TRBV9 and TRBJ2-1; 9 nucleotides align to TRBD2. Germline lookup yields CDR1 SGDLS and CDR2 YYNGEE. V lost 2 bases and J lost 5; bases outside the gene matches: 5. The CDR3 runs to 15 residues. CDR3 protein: CASSVGRLADNEQFF. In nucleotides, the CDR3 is TGTGCCAGCAGCGTCGGGAGACTAGCGGACAATGAGCAGTTCTTC. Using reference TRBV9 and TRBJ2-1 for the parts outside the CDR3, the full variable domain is DSGVTQTPKHLITATGQRVTLRCSPRSGDLSVYWYQQSLDQGLQFLIQYYNGEERAKGNILERFSAQQFPDLHSELNLSSLELGDSALYFCASSVGRLADNEQFFGPGTRLTVL.

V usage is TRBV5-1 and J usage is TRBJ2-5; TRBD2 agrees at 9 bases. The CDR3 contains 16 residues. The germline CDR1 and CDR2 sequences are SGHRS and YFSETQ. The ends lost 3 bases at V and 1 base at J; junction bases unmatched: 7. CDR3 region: CASSYAGTSIQETQYF. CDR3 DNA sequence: TGCGCCAGCAGCTACGCCGGGACTAGCATCCAAGAGACCCAGTACTTC.